This TCR beta chain was profiled in a study of T cells in Graves' hyperthyroidism and ophthalmopathy. This clonotype has a count of ten or more. Antigen: not known. Disease lasting under 3 months, a NOSPECS grade of at least 4, and a Clinical Activity Score of at least 3 were features of the ophthalmopathy patients. From approximately 9.5 ml of fresh peripheral blood, PBMCs were isolated. Amplification yielded TCR beta CDR3 regions, with RNA transcripts as the source. The study used the HTBI primer set for a first-round RT-PCR of the TCR CDR3. MiXCR, run by TCRdb on the multiplex PCR reads, gives a single entry per CDR3 protein. The sample carries approximately 400,000 distinct CDR3 sequences, around 15% recorded once. Study-wide findings and caveats: The model predicted ophthalmopathy a median roughly six months before onset. Most clonotypes expanded in the thyroid (above 0.001) were also present in blood.

CDR1 is SGHRS, CDR2 YFSETQ, per germline. The CDR3 contains 11 residues. Deletions cut 3 bases from V and 4 bases from J, with 5 bases between. The gene calls are TRBV5-1 and TRBJ2-7; no reliable D call. This TCR derives from a man aged 45-60 years with Graves' ophthalmopathy. The specimen was blood. The CDR3 loop is CASSSKYEQYF. The CDR3 DNA reads as TGCGCCAGCAGCTCTAAATACGAGCAGTACTTC. Filled out from reference TRBV5-1 and TRBJ2-7, the complete variable domain reads KAGVTQTPRYLIKTRGQQVTLSCSPISGHRSVSWYQQTPGQGLQFLFEYFSETQRNKGNFPGRFSGRQFSNSRSEMNVSTLELGDSALYLCASSSKYEQYFGPGTRLTVT.